This section outlines one T cell receptor beta chain sequence together with its context. The junction had 7 bases not matched to a gene; V was cut back by 6 bases and J by 2 bases. Germline values: CDR1 MDHEN, CDR2 SYDVKM. The CDR3 is 14 residues long. This entry belongs to a study of blood T cell repertoires in COVID-19. Study at large: Sites in the United States, Italy and Spain provided acute and convalescent COVID-19 samples. Sample material is recorded as cDNA or gDNA derived from T cells, B-cell-depleted T cells, or PBMCs.

Original handling: Reference gene primer amplification gave estimated nucleated cell counts. Profiled with immunoSEQ multiplex PCR; TCRdb holds only in-frame clones, not every one. V, J and clone size are those of that table, while D and trimming were read from the DNA. The profile shows approximately 45,000 clones, around 86% of them singletons. The source material was peripheral blood. The gene calls are TRBV28 and TRBJ2-7, with 7 bases identical to TRBD1. The source of this sequence is a woman of 80 years or more with COVID-19, enrolled during active disease. CDR3 loop: CASRGPGQTYEQYF. CDR3 DNA: TGTGCCAGCAGAGGACCGGGACAGACCTACGAGCAGTACTTC.